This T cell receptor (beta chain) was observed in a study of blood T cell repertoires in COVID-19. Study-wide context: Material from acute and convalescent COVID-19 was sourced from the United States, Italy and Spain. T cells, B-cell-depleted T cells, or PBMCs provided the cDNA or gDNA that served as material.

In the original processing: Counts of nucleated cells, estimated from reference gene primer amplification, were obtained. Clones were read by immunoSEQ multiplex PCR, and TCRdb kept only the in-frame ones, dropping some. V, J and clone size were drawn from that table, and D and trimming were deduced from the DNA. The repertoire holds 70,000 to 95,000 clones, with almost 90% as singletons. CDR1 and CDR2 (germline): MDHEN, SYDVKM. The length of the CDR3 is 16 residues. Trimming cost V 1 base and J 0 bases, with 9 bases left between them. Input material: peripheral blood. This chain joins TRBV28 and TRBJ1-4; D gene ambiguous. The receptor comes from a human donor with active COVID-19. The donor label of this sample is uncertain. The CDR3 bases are TGTGCCAGCAGTTTATCGCGGTTTGCAACTAATGAAAAACTGTTTTTT. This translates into CASSLSRFATNEKLFF.